This T cell receptor (beta chain) was obtained from a study of blood T cells in healthy people across ages (dated by TCRdb to 2014 to 2015). Background on the whole study: In model experiments, roughly one uniquely barcoded TCR beta cDNA molecule per two T cells was captured by template switching. Age-related changes in TCR beta repertoire diversity were measured in the study by deep sequencing normalized with unique cDNA molecular identifiers. The donors were divided into four age groups: young (average approximately 17 years), middle-aged (roughly 40), aged (approximately 64) and long-lived (nearly 85). To avoid experimental bias, donors of different ages were distributed randomly across sequencing lanes. The study analyzed two additional independent replicas of 1 million unique cDNA reads from the same blood draw for two donors, one aged 18 to 30 and one aged 80 or older.

V loses 5 bases, J loses 1 base, and the germline ends lie 14 bases apart. The germline V gene sets CDR1 to MDHEN and CDR2 to SYDVKM. The CDR3 contains 15 residues, cysteine and phenylalanine counted. Only the CDR3 region is kept as DNA, spanning 45 bases read in frame from base 1. In the case of this clonotype: This clone's antigen is unknown. The sample holds no much larger clone one base away, and base qualities are not on file.

Study-wide findings and limitations: The long-lived group showed more naive CD4+ T cells, fewer expanded clones and increased TCR diversity than the aged group, suggesting age selection. Estimates of total diversity based on one million sequenced T cells were regarded as lower bounds and as underestimates. Observed TCR beta diversity correlated strongly with the percentage of naive T cells measured by flow cytometry. The CMV infection status of donors was not known, potentially confounding age-related changes in expanded clonotypes. Because profiling used bulk unsorted PBMCs, naive and antigen-experienced compartments could not be compared conclusively. As age increased, observed TCR beta diversity per million T cells dropped in a roughly linear way, and a significant reduction was already evident by age 40.

The library was made by 5' RACE. The reads were generated on an Illumina HiSeq 2500. The second PCR ran for roughly 7 to 11 cycles and used a J-beta primer mix along with a sample-barcoded 5' primer. A unique molecular identifier was introduced onto each TCR beta cDNA molecule by a template-switch 5' adaptor carrying 12 random nucleotides. Each sample yielded at least 2.5 million CDR3-containing paired-end reads. First-strand cDNA was synthesized from all RNA with the Mint cDNA synthesis kit, primed by a TRBC-specific oligonucleotide. After uracil-DNA glycosylase treatment, a first 18-cycle PCR used universal primers M1SS and BC2_uni_R on all cDNA. Per the authors' processing: For normalization, 1 million high-quality reads, each with a distinct molecular identifier, were randomly selected from each sample. Reads sharing molecular identifiers were discarded rather than binned into consensus sequences. MiTCR, with a Q25 quality threshold and the strictest error-elimination algorithm, was used for CDR3 identification, clonotype clustering and error correction. A nonparametric unseen species model using Euler transformation provided a lower-bound estimate of total TCR beta diversity. TCRdb trimmed public reads at Q25 via fastp, called clones via MiXCR and kept in-frame beta chains. All rows with the same CDR3 protein become a single entry with the most common DNA and genes. The authors' filters were not applied to this entry. Within this sample are fewer than 900,000 distinct CDR3 sequences, with about 42% of them counted one time only. The ten top clones hold less than 25% of the sample.

Donors were about 36 systemically healthy Caucasian individuals from Russia aged roughly 6 to 90 years. Around 10 milliliters of peripheral blood were drawn from each donor into EDTA-treated Vacutainer tubes. PBMCs were isolated by Ficoll-Paque density-gradient centrifugation, with at least 6 million obtained per sample. Total RNA, at least 5 micrograms per sample, was extracted from PBMCs with Trizol reagent. The percentages of naive CD45RAhigh/CD27high T cells were determined by flow cytometry on a PBMC aliquot from every donor. This clonotype was sampled from a woman aged 55 to 70 in good health. The sequenced sample consisted of blood. This sequence uses TRBV28 and TRBJ1-1, with no reliable assignment of the D segment. CDR3 region: CASSPRRATNTEAFF. The DNA sequence is as follows: TGTGCCAGCAGTCCCCGACGGGCGACGAACACTGAAGCTTTCTTT.